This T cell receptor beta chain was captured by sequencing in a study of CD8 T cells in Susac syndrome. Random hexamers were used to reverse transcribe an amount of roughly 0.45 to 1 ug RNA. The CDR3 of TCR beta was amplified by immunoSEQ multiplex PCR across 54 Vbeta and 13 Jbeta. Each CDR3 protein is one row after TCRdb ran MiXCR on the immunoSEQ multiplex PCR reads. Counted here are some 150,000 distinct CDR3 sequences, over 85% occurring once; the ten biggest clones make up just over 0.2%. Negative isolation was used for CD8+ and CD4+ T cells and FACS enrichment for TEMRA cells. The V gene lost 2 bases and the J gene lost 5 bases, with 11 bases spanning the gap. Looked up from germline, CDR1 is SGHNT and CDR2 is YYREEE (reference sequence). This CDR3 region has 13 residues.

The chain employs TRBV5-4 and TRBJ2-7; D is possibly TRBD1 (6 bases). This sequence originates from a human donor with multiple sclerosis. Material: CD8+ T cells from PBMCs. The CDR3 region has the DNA TGTGCCAGCAGCTTCTATGGGGGCCACGAGCAGTACTTC. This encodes CASSFYGGHEQYF.